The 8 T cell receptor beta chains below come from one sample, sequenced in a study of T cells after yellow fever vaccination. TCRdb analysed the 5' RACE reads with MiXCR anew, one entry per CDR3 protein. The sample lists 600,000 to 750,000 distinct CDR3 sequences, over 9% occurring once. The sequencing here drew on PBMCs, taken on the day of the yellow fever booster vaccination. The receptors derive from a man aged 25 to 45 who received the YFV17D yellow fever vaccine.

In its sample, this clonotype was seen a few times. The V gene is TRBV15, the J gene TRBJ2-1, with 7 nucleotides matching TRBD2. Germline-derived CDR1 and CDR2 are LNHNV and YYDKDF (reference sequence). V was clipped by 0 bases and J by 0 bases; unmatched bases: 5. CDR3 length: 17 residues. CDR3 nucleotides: TGTGCCACCAGCAGAGATCCAGGCGGGAGCTCCTACAATGAGCAGTTCTTC. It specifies CATSRDPGGSSYNEQFF.

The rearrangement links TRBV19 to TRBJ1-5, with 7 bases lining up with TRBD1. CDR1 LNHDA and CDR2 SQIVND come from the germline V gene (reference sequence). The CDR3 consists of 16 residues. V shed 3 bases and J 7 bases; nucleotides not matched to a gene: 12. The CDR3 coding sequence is TGTGCCAGTAGTATGGACCGGGACAGCTGGAGACAGCCCCAGCATTTT. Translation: CASSMDRDSWRQPQHF. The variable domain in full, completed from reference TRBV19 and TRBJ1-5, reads DGGITQSPKYLFRKEGQNVTLSCEQNLNHDAMYWYRQDPGQGLRLIYYSQIVNDFQKGDIAEGYSVSREKKESFPLTVTSAQKNPTAFYLCASSMDRDSWRQPQHFGDGTRLSIL.

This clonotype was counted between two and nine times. The CDR3 sequence: CASSSRLAGKPDTQYF. The CDR3 region has the DNA TGTGCCAGCAGTTCACGACTAGCGGGAAAGCCAGATACGCAGTATTTT. The chain recombines TRBV7-2 with TRBJ2-3; TRBD2 aligns across 11 bases. Germline CDR1 reads SGHTA; CDR2 reads FQGNSA. The junction had 9 bases not matched to a gene; V was cut back by 6 bases and J by 4 bases. CDR3 length equals 16 residues. Combining the CDR3 with reference TRBV7-2 and TRBJ2-3 gives the whole variable domain GAGVSQSPSNKVTEKGKDVELRCDPISGHTALYWYRQSLGQGLEFLIYFQGNSAPDKSGLPSDRFSAERTGGSVSTLTIQRTQQEDSAVYLCASSSRLAGKPDTQYFGPGTRLTVL.

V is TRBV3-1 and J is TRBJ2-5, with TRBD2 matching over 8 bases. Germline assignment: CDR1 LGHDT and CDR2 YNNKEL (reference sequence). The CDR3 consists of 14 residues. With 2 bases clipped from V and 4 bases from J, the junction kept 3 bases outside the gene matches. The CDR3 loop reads CASSQQAGAETQYF. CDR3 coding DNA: TGTGCCAGCAGCCAACAAGCGGGAGCAGAGACCCAGTACTTC.

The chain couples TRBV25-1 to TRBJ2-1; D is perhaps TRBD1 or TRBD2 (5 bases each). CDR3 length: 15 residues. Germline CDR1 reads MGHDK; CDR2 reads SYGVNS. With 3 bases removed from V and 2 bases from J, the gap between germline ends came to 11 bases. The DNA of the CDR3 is TGTGCCAGCAGTGATATGGGGGTCGCCTACAATGAGCAGTTCTTC. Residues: CASSDMGVAYNEQFF.

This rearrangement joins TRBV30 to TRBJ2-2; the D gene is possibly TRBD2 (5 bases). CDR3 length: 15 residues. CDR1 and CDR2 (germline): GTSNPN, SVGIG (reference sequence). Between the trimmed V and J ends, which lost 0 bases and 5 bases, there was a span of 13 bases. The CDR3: CAWSVRLALTGELFF. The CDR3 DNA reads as TGTGCCTGGAGTGTACGGCTAGCACTGACCGGGGAGCTGTTTTTT.

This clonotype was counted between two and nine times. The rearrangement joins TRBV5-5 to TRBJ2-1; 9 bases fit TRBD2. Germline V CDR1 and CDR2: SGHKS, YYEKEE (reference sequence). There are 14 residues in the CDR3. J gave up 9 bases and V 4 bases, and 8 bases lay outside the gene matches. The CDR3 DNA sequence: TGTGCCAGCAGCGGCGGGAGGGCCAACGGTGAGCAGTTCTTC. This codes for CASSGGRANGEQFF.

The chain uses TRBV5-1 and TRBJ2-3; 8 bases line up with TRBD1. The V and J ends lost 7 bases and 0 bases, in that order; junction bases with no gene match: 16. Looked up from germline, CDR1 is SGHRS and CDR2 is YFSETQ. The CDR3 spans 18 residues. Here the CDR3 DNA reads TGCGCCAGCGCCAACAGGGGACAGGCGTTTACTAGCACAGATACGCAGTATTTT. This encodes CASANRGQAFTSTDTQYF.